Here is one T cell receptor (beta chain) with its context. The antigen is unknown. This record comes from a study of shared clonotypes between healthy human individuals. Regarding the study as a whole: The sole specimen, blood, was sampled, and tissue repertoires likely differ. It was the non-shared clonotypes that had lower generation probabilities than clonotypes shared by all four donors. As a rule, naive subsets had a larger estimated richness than memory subsets. Shared clonotypes: 4.5% to 5% naive CD4, around 4% naive CD8, around 2.2% memory CD4, 0.4% to 0.5% memory CD8.

Here immunoSEQ multiplex PCR was the method, and the copy in TCRdb shows in-frame clones only, minus some. In the table there are a few million clones, over 85% of which are singletons. V lost 1 base, J lost 7 bases, and 3 bases stayed unmatched. CDR3 length: 14 residues. Germline assignment: CDR1 KGHSH and CDR2 LQKENI. The source of this sequence is a man between 18 and 29 years old in good health. Some clones in this sample may be carry-over from other donors' samples. The specimen sequenced was naive CD4+ T cells from PBMCs. The sample's subset: CD45RA+ positively selected. The V and J genes are TRBV18 and TRBJ2-5; 10 nucleotides line up with TRBD1. The CDR3 loop is CASSPRGQGGTQYF. As DNA, the CDR3 is TGTGCCAGCTCACCACGTGGACAGGGGGGGACCCAGTACTTC. Full variable domain (missing parts from reference TRBV18 and TRBJ2-5): NAGVMQNPRHLVRRRGQEARLRCSPMKGHSHVYWYRQLPEEGLKFMVYLQKENIIDESGMPKERFSAEFPKEGPSILRIQQVVRGDSAAYFCASSPRGQGGTQYFGPGTRLLVL.